This passage covers 2 T cell receptor beta chains from one sample sequenced in a study of blood T cell dynamics during melanoma immunotherapy. Sequencing was performed with immunoSEQ multiplex PCR; in TCRdb, only in-frame clones are kept and a portion is missing. The sample contains around 13,000 clones, about 81% of which appear only once. Described time point: pre-treatment baseline. Here the sequenced sample was blood, taken from a patient treated with checkpoint blockade. These receptors all stem from a human donor with melanoma.

The gene calls are TRBV7-3 and TRBJ1-1; no firm D call. Trimming shortened V by 5 bases and J by 1 base, and 11 bases separated the two germline ends. The germline CDR1 and CDR2 sequences are SGHTA and FQGTGA. The CDR3 has 14 residues. The CDR3 region is CASSVGPANTEAFF. The CDR3 DNA reads as TGTGCCAGCAGCGTCGGACCTGCGAACACTGAAGCTTTCTTT.

CDR3 in DNA: TGTGCCAGCAGCTTGTGGTCAGGTACGGGGTACTTC. Its translation: CASSLWSGTGYF. The genes are TRBV5-6 and TRBJ2-7, with D uncertain. The V gene's germline CDR1 is SGHDT and CDR2 YYEEEE. This CDR3 contains 12 residues. With 1 base removed from V and 12 bases from J, the gap between germline ends came to 14 bases.